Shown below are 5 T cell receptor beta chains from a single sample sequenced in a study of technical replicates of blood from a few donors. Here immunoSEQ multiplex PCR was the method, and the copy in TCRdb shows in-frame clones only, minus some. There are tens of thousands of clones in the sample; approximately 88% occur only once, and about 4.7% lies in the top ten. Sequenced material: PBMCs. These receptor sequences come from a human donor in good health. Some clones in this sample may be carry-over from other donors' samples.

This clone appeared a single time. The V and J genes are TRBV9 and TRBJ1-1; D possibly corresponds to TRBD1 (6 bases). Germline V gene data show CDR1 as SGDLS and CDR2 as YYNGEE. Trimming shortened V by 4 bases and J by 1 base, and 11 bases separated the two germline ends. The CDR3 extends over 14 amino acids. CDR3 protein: CASSKVQGNTEAFF. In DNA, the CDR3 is TGTGCCAGCAGCAAAGTACAGGGGAACACTGAAGCTTTCTTT.

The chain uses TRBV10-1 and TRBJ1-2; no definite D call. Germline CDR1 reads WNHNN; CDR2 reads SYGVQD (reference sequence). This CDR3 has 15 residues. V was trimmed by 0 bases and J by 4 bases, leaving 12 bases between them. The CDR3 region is CASSESRGSRYGYTF. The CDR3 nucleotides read TGCGCCAGCAGTGAGTCGAGAGGGTCCCGCTATGGCTACACCTTC.

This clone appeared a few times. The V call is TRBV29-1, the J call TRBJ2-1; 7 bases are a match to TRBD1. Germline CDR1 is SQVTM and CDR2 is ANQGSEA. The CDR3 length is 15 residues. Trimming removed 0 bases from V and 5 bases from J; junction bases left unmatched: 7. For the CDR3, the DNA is TGCAGCGTTGAAGATTTTCGGGACAGCAACAATGAGCAGTTCTTC. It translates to CSVEDFRDSNNEQFF.

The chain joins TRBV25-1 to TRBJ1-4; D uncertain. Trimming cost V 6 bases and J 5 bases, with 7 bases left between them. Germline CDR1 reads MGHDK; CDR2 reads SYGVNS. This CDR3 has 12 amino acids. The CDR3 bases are TGTGCCAGCAGACAGCACAATGAAAAACTGTTTTTT. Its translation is CASRQHNEKLFF. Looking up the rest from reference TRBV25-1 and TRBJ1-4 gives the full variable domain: EADIYQTPRYLVIGTGKKITLECSQTMGHDKMYWYQQDPGMELHLIHYSYGVNSTEKGDLSSESTVSRIRTEHFPLTLESARPSHTSQYLCASRQHNEKLFFGSGTQLSVL.

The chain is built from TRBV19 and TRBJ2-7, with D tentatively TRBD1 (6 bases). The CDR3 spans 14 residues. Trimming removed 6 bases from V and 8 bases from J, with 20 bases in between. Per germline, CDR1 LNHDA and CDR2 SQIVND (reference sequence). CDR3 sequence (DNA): TGTGCCAGTAGCCCCCTTTTGACAGGTAAAAAGCAGTACTTC. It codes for CASSPLLTGKKQYF. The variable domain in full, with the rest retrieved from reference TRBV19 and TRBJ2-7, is DGGITQSPKYLFRKEGQNVTLSCEQNLNHDAMYWYRQDPGQGLRLIYYSQIVNDFQKGDIAEGYSVSREKKESFPLTVTSAQKNPTAFYLCASSPLLTGKKQYFGPGTRLTVT.